The present entry profiles one T cell receptor (beta chain) with its context. CDR1 is SNHLY and CDR2 is FYNNEI in the germline V gene. Germline trimming cut 7 bases from V and 8 bases from J; bases unmatched to any gene: 11. CDR3 length equals 14 residues. The data derive from a study of OX40 agonist ivuxolimab in advanced cancers. Sequencing was performed with immunoSEQ multiplex PCR; in TCRdb, only in-frame clones are kept and a portion is missing. This table has some 33,000 clones, 65% to 75% appearing once. This chain joins TRBV2 and TRBJ1-2; TRBD1 agrees at 9 bases. The starting material was CD4+ or CD8+ T cells sorted from blood, obtained in a trial of the OX40 agonist ivuxolimab. The TCR was taken from an adult with an advanced solid tumor such as melanoma, head and neck, liver or kidney cancer. This CDR3 is CASKIRTGAEGYTF. CDR3 sequence (DNA): TGTGCCAGCAAGATCCGGACAGGGGCGGAAGGCTACACCTTC.